What follows are 5 T cell receptor beta chains derived from one specimen sequenced in a study of blood T cell repertoires in COVID-19. Profiling relied on immunoSEQ multiplex PCR, and the TCRdb table lists in-frame clones only, not all of them. The repertoire has hundreds of thousands of clones, around 90% of them found once; the top ten carry about 2.5%. Sequencing was performed on peripheral blood. These receptors came from a man in his late teens or twenties with active or convalescent COVID-19.

The V and J genes are TRBV9 and TRBJ2-7; 10 bases align to TRBD1. The germline V gene has CDR1 SGDLS and CDR2 YYNGEE. Germline trimming cut 3 bases from V and 5 bases from J; bases unmatched to any gene: 8. This CDR3 spans 15 amino acids. The CDR3 nucleotides are TGTGCCAGCAGCGAGACAGGGGGCGAATCCCACGAGCAGTACTTC. This translates into CASSETGGESHEQYF.

The chain carries TRBV24-1 and TRBJ2-2, with 7 positions matching TRBD1. CDR1 is KGHDR and CDR2 is SFDVKD in the germline V gene. CDR3 length: 15 amino acids. The J segment lost 4 bases and the V segment lost 7 bases, leaving 8 bases of the junction unmatched. The CDR3 DNA sequence: TGTGCCACCAGCCCTAGGGGGCTGGGCACCGGGGAGCTGTTTTTT. This sequence encodes CATSPRGLGTGELFF.

This clone has just a few counts. The chain has TRBV2 and TRBJ1-6; D is unclear. V gave up 0 bases and J gave up 2 bases, with 14 bases separating them. CDR3 size: 18 residues. The germline V gene has CDR1 SNHLY and CDR2 FYNNEI. The CDR3 nucleotides are TGTGCCAGCAGTGAAGCTTGGAGGGCGGGCGCCTATAATTCACCCCTCCACTTT. This encodes CASSEAWRAGAYNSPLHF. The full variable domain, with the rest looked up from reference TRBV2 and TRBJ1-6, is EPEVTQTPSHQVTQMGQEVILRCVPISNHLYFYWYRQILGQKVEFLVSFYNNEISEKSEIFDDQFSVERPDGSNFTLKIRSTKLEDSAMYFCASSEAWRAGAYNSPLHFGNGTRLTVT.

This chain uses TRBV12-3 or TRBV12-4 with TRBJ1-1; D is perhaps TRBD1 (6 bases). The V and J ends lost 7 bases and 8 bases respectively, with 14 bases between them. The CDR3 contains 12 residues. As DNA, the CDR3 is TGTGCCAGCACGAAGGGGGGGGACGAAGCTTTCTTT. This encodes CASTKGGDEAFF.

The chain uses TRBV19 and TRBJ2-5, with 7 bases matching TRBD2. Germline V CDR1 and CDR2: LNHDA, SQIVND (reference sequence). V dropped 5 bases and J dropped 2; count of bases not matched to a gene: 8. The CDR3 length is 15 residues. CDR3 residues: CASSEGGTSQETQYF. The CDR3 DNA is TGTGCCAGTAGTGAGGGAGGGACCTCACAAGAGACCCAGTACTTC. The full variable domain, completed using reference TRBV19 and TRBJ2-5, is DGGITQSPKYLFRKEGQNVTLSCEQNLNHDAMYWYRQDPGQGLRLIYYSQIVNDFQKGDIAEGYSVSREKKESFPLTVTSAQKNPTAFYLCASSEGGTSQETQYFGPGTRLLVL.